These 32 T cell receptor beta chains were all obtained from the same sample, sequenced in a study of shared clonotypes between healthy human individuals. Generated by immunoSEQ multiplex PCR, the TCRdb table keeps only in-frame clones and is missing some. The profile shows 2 million to 3 million clones, under 95% of them singletons. Sequenced: naive CD4+ T cells from PBMCs. Subset reported: CD45RA+ positively selected. Receptor source: a man aged 18 to 30 in good health. Some clones in this sample may be carry-over from other donors' samples.

V gene TRBV4-3 combines with J gene TRBJ2-7; D is uncertain. V dropped 0 bases and J dropped 4 bases, with 13 bases sitting between them. The germline gives CDR1 LGHNA, CDR2 YSLEER. The CDR3 is made up of 15 amino acids. The CDR3: CASSQEGSSAYEQYF. The DNA for the CDR3 is TGCGCCAGCAGCCAAGAAGGGTCGTCCGCTTACGAGCAGTACTTC.

This clone was recorded only once. V gene TRBV27 combines with J gene TRBJ1-4; D is unresolved. V lost 0 bases and J lost 7, with 9 bases in between. CDR3 length equals 14 residues. The germline gives CDR1 MNHEY, CDR2 SMNVEV (reference sequence). The CDR3 nucleotides are TGTGCCAGCAGTTTATCTTCCGGCATTGAAAAACTGTTTTTT. Translation gives CASSLSSGIEKLFF. Complete variable domain (other parts from reference TRBV27 and TRBJ1-4): EAQVTQNPRYLITVTGKKLTVTCSQNMNHEYMSWYRQDPGLGLRQIYYSMNVEVTDKGDVPEGYKVSRKEKRNFPLILESPSPNQTSLYFCASSLSSGIEKLFFGSGTQLSVL.

The chain carries TRBV19 and TRBJ2-7; D remains unclear. This CDR3 contains 15 residues. Germline V gene data show CDR1 as LNHDA and CDR2 as SQIVND (reference sequence). The ends were cut back, 3 bases at V and 2 bases at J, with 14 bases in the middle. Here the CDR3 reads CASSINPTPPYEQYF. The CDR3 DNA reads as TGTGCCAGTAGTATCAACCCGACACCGCCCTACGAGCAGTACTTC.

The chain carries TRBV27 and TRBJ2-1; 12 positions agree with TRBD2. The ends lost 0 bases at V and 12 bases at J; junction bases unmatched: 6. The CDR3 is 15 amino acids. Germline CDR1 reads MNHEY; CDR2 reads SMNVEV (reference sequence). The CDR3 reads CASSLSPTSGSRQFF. DNA of the CDR3: TGTGCCAGCAGTTTATCGCCGACTAGCGGGAGTAGGCAGTTCTTC.

CDR3 in amino acids: CASSLVLRELSDTQYF. CDR3 nucleotides: TGCGCCAGCAGCTTGGTGCTCAGGGAGCTTTCAGATACGCAGTATTTT. The V and J genes are TRBV5-1 and TRBJ2-3; D possibly matches TRBD1 or TRBD2 (5 bases each). V shed 0 bases and J shed 4 bases, with 15 bases lying between them. The CDR3 totals 16 residues. CDR1 and CDR2 (germline): SGHRS, YFSETQ.

This clone was picked up one time. DNA of the CDR3: TGTGCCAGCAGCCCCTTCGGGACAGCCAAAAACATTCAGTACTTC. Its translation: CASSPFGTAKNIQYF. The chain joins TRBV7-2 to TRBJ2-4, with D perhaps assigned TRBD1 or TRBD2 (5 bases each). Deletions cut 5 bases from V and 0 bases from J, with 11 bases between. CDR1 and CDR2 (germline): SGHTA, FQGNSA. The CDR3 length is 15 residues.

This chain uses TRBV7-6 with TRBJ1-3, with D hard to call. Looked up from germline, CDR1 is SGHVS and CDR2 is FNYEAQ. The V and J ends lost 1 base and 3 bases respectively, with 7 bases between them. This CDR3 has 14 amino acids. In DNA, the CDR3 is TGTGCCAGCAGCTTAGGGCCGGATGGAAACACCATATATTTT. Amino acid sequence: CASSLGPDGNTIYF.

The chain has TRBV27 and TRBJ2-7, with 10 positions matching TRBD2. The junction had 5 bases not matched to a gene; V was cut back by 3 bases and J by 3 bases. Germline V gene sequence: CDR1 MNHEY, CDR2 SMNVEV (reference sequence). There are 15 residues in the CDR3. The CDR3 sequence is CASSFRLAGVYEQYF. The CDR3 DNA reads TGTGCCAGCAGTTTCCGGCTAGCGGGAGTCTACGAGCAGTACTTC.

The J gene is TRBJ2-7, the V gene TRBV6-6, with D perhaps assigned TRBD1 or TRBD2 (5 bases each). Trimming removed 8 bases from V and 4 bases from J, with 18 bases in between. This CDR3 has 14 residues. The germline V gene has CDR1 MNHNY and CDR2 SVGAGI (reference sequence). This CDR3 is CASRPLGDRYEQYF. The DNA of the CDR3 is TGTGCCAGCCGACCCCTGGGGGATCGGTACGAGCAGTACTTC.

This chain uses TRBV5-4 with TRBJ2-3; TRBD1 matches at 7 bases. The CDR3 sequence is 15 residues long. Germline V gene sequence: CDR1 SGHNT, CDR2 YYREEE (reference sequence). Trimming took 4 bases from V and 3 from J; bases not matched to a gene: 8. The DNA of the CDR3 is TGTGCCAGCAGCAGACAGGGTAATCCTACAGATACGCAGTATTTT. Amino acid sequence: CASSRQGNPTDTQYF.

The count of this clone is one. CDR3 protein: CASSLQYPSTDTQYF. Here the CDR3 DNA reads TGCGCCAGCAGCTTGCAATACCCCTCCACAGATACGCAGTATTTT. The V call is TRBV5-1, the J call TRBJ2-3, with no clear D. Trimming shortened V by 1 base and J by 2 bases, and 11 bases separated the two germline ends. Per the germline V gene, CDR1 is SGHRS and CDR2 is YFSETQ. The CDR3 totals 15 residues.

This chain connects TRBV2 to TRBJ1-1, with D unclear. The germline V gene encodes CDR1 SNHLY and CDR2 FYNNEI. V was shortened by 4 bases and J by 0 bases, with 9 bases between the two germline ends. The CDR3 is made up of 14 amino acids. The CDR3 loop reads CASSVLGVNTEAFF. CDR3 in DNA: TGTGCCAGCAGTGTACTTGGGGTGAACACTGAAGCTTTCTTT.

The gene calls are TRBV2 and TRBJ2-7; 7 nucleotides match TRBD1. Germline CDR1 is SNHLY and CDR2 is FYNNEI. The V gene end was trimmed by 3 bases and the J gene end by 2 bases; junction bases not matched to a gene: 7. CDR3 length equals 15 residues. CDR3 protein: CASSEGNRGTYEQYF. Written as DNA, the CDR3 is TGTGCCAGCAGTGAGGGCAACAGGGGAACCTACGAGCAGTACTTC. Full variable domain (missing parts from reference TRBV2 and TRBJ2-7): EPEVTQTPSHQVTQMGQEVILRCVPISNHLYFYWYRQILGQKVEFLVSFYNNEISEKSEIFDDQFSVERPDGSNFTLKIRSTKLEDSAMYFCASSEGNRGTYEQYFGPGTRLTVT.

V and J are TRBV18 and TRBJ2-1, with 11 bases fitting TRBD2. This CDR3 contains 14 residues. CDR1 and CDR2 from the germline V gene are KGHSH and LQKENI. The V and J ends lost 5 bases and 5 bases, in that order; junction bases with no gene match: 2. The CDR3 bases are TGTGCCAGCTCAACGACTAGCGGGGACAATGAGCAGTTCTTC. It codes for CASSTTSGDNEQFF.

This clone came up once. One end of the junction does not line up with germline, which may come from a read error. The chain carries TRBV25-1 and TRBJ2-5, with 9 bases matching TRBD1. The CDR3 has 14 residues. The germline V gene has CDR1 MGHDK and CDR2 SYGVNS. The CDR3 reads CASSEPGTGQTRYF. In DNA form, the CDR3 reads TGTGCCAGCAGTGAACCCGGGACAGGGCAGACCCGGTACTTC.

As regards this clone: Within the sample, other DNA sequences also encode this same CDR3. The V gene is TRBV9, the J gene TRBJ1-3; D may be TRBD1 (5 bases). Germline loops: CDR1 SGDLS, CDR2 YYNGEE. The ends were cut back, 2 bases at V and 1 base at J, with 7 bases in the middle. The CDR3 has 14 amino acids. The CDR3 bases are TGTGCCAGCAGCGTTCAGGGTTCTGGAAACACCATATATTTT. Translation: CASSVQGSGNTIYF.

The chain couples TRBV11-2 to TRBJ2-4; 9 bases align to TRBD1. Germline assignment: CDR1 SGHAT and CDR2 FQNNGV. The V segment lost 5 bases and the J segment 7 bases; nucleotides outside the gene matches: 12. CDR3 length: 16 amino acids. The CDR3 nucleotides are TGTGCCAGCAGCACCGGGGACAGGGTCCGGTCGAACATTCAGTACTTC. Amino acids: CASSTGDRVRSNIQYF.

In this sample, this clone turned up once. The chain carries TRBV7-2 and TRBJ1-2; 7 positions match TRBD1. The V gene's germline CDR1 is SGHTA and CDR2 FQGNSA. V gave up 3 bases and J gave up 4 bases; unmatched junction bases: 11. This CDR3 spans 16 amino acids. The CDR3 DNA follows: TGTGCCAGCAGCTTCGGGACAGCTGTTCGTGGCTATGGCTACACCTTC. Its translation: CASSFGTAVRGYGYTF.

The chain recombines TRBV11-3 with TRBJ2-1, with D perhaps matching TRBD2 (6 bases). Germline CDR1 is SGHNT and CDR2 is YENEEA. V lost 0 bases to trimming and J lost 10 bases, with 13 bases between them. CDR3 length: 14 residues. CDR3 sequence reads: CASSLEASVREQFF. The CDR3 region has the DNA TGTGCCAGCAGCTTAGAGGCTAGCGTAAGGGAGCAGTTCTTC.

This rearrangement joins TRBV7-8 to TRBJ2-7; D tentatively fits TRBD1 or TRBD2 (5 bases each). CDR1 is SGHVS and CDR2 is FQNEAQ in the germline V gene. This CDR3 contains 14 residues. V dropped 3 bases and J dropped 1 base, with 10 bases sitting between them. CDR3 nucleotide sequence: TGTGCCAGCAGCTTGGGACGGATTTCCTACGAGCAGTACTTC. It encodes CASSLGRISYEQYF.

The chain is built from TRBV28 and TRBJ2-7; TRBD2 agrees at 7 bases. The CDR3 covers 16 residues. Unmatched junction bases numbered 9, after V lost 4 bases and J lost 0 bases. Germline assignment: CDR1 MDHEN and CDR2 SYDVKM. CDR3 nucleotides: TGTGCCAGCAGTTCCGATAGCGGGTTCAGCTCCTACGAGCAGTACTTC. It translates to CASSSDSGFSSYEQYF.

The chain recombines TRBV5-1 with TRBJ2-1; no clear D gene. The CDR3 is 17 amino acids. V was clipped by 0 bases and J by 1 base, with 14 bases between them. Germline V CDR1 and CDR2: SGHRS, YFSETQ. This chain's CDR3 is CASSLAVEVLSYNEQFF. CDR3 in DNA: TGCGCCAGCAGCTTGGCCGTTGAGGTTTTGTCCTACAATGAGCAGTTCTTC.

The rearrangement uses TRBV6-5 and TRBJ1-1; TRBD1 aligns across 8 bases. The V gene end was trimmed by 6 bases and the J gene end by 12 bases; junction bases not matched to a gene: 6. CDR1 MNHEY and CDR2 SVGAGI come from the germline V gene. The CDR3 runs 11 residues. The CDR3 nucleotides read TGTGCCAGCAGGGACAGGGTGGAAACTTTCTTT. It codes for CASRDRVETFF.

As for this clone: Other DNA sequences in the sample encode the same CDR3. This chain links TRBV6-1 with TRBJ2-5; no clear D. The CDR3 extends over 12 amino acids. The ends were cut back, 1 base at V and 5 bases at J, with 5 bases in the middle. Germline CDR1 is MNHNS and CDR2 is SASEGT. The CDR3 DNA is TGTGCCAGCAGTGAAGTTGCGGAGACCCAGTACTTC. This sequence encodes CASSEVAETQYF.

The chain employs TRBV18 and TRBJ2-3, with 9 bases aligning to TRBD1. From germline, CDR1 is KGHSH and CDR2 LQKENI. The CDR3 has 15 residues. The V segment lost 6 bases and the J segment 4 bases; nucleotides outside the gene matches: 8. The CDR3 is CASSGGTGPSDTQYF. The CDR3 nucleotides are TGTGCCAGCTCTGGCGGGACAGGGCCTTCAGATACGCAGTATTTT. The whole variable domain, filled in from reference TRBV18 and TRBJ2-3, reads NAGVMQNPRHLVRRRGQEARLRCSPMKGHSHVYWYRQLPEEGLKFMVYLQKENIIDESGMPKERFSAEFPKEGPSILRIQQVVRGDSAAYFCASSGGTGPSDTQYFGPGTRLTVL.

The rearrangement joins TRBV5-1 to TRBJ1-1; the D is unclear. This CDR3 has 16 amino acids. The germline V and J ends were trimmed by 3 bases and 3 bases, with 18 bases remaining between them. Germline V CDR1 and CDR2: SGHRS, YFSETQ. The CDR3 region has the DNA TGCGCCAGCAGCTCCACGGGGTTGAGCCAGGACACTGAAGCTTTCTTT. Translating it yields CASSSTGLSQDTEAFF. Drawing the rest from reference TRBV5-1 and TRBJ1-1, the complete variable domain is KAGVTQTPRYLIKTRGQQVTLSCSPISGHRSVSWYQQTPGQGLQFLFEYFSETQRNKGNFPGRFSGRQFSNSRSEMNVSTLELGDSALYLCASSSTGLSQDTEAFFGQGTRLTVV.

This chain uses TRBV2 with TRBJ1-1, with 9 bases fitting TRBD1. The germline gives CDR1 SNHLY, CDR2 FYNNEI. V trimming: 7 bases; J trimming: 4 bases; junction bases outside the gene matches: 4. This CDR3 comprises 13 residues. The CDR3 nucleotides are TGTGCCAGCACCCTGGACAGGGGCACTGAAGCTTTCTTT. Translating gives CASTLDRGTEAFF.

This clone was detected only once. The chain is built from TRBV7-9 and TRBJ2-1, with D possibly being TRBD1 (6 bases). CDR1 is SEHNR, CDR2 FQNEAQ, per germline (reference sequence). The CDR3 has 17 residues. Deletions cut 5 bases from V and 4 bases from J, with 21 bases between. Written as DNA, the CDR3 is TGTGCCAGCAGCCCAAGCACAGGGAGAGGGGCTTACAATGAGCAGTTCTTC. This encodes CASSPSTGRGAYNEQFF. The full variable domain, rest sourced from reference TRBV7-9 and TRBJ2-1, is DTGVSQNPRHKITKRGQNVTFRCDPISEHNRLYWYRQTLGQGPEFLTYFQNEAQLEKSRLLSDRFSAERPKGSFSTLEIQRTEQGDSAMYLCASSPSTGRGAYNEQFFGPGTRLTVL.

This clone was found a few times. The same CDR3 arises from other DNA sequences in this sample as well. The J gene is TRBJ2-2, the V gene TRBV5-1, with TRBD2 matching over 11 bases. CDR1 is SGHRS and CDR2 is YFSETQ in the germline V gene. This CDR3 is 15 amino acids long. V dropped 1 base and J dropped 4; count of bases not matched to a gene: 0. The CDR3 sequence: CASSLLAGGTGELFF. The DNA for the CDR3 is TGCGCCAGCAGCTTGCTAGCGGGAGGCACCGGGGAGCTGTTTTTT.

The chain couples TRBV6-1 to TRBJ2-3, with TRBD1 matching over 7 bases. Germline CDR1 MNHNS, CDR2 SASEGT. The CDR3 covers 14 residues. V shed 8 bases and J 3 bases; nucleotides not matched to a gene: 8. CDR3 sequence: CASDYRGRTDTQYF. The CDR3, as DNA: TGTGCCAGCGATTACAGGGGCCGAACAGATACGCAGTATTTT.

The chain couples TRBV7-2 to TRBJ1-3, with a tentative D call TRBD1 (5 bases). The ends were cut back, 4 bases at V and 0 bases at J, with 10 bases in the middle. Germline CDR1 reads SGHTA; CDR2 reads FQGNSA. The CDR3 covers 15 residues. DNA of the CDR3: TGTGCCAGCAGCTACAGACAGAACTCTGGAAACACCATATATTTT. It translates to CASSYRQNSGNTIYF.

The V call is TRBV6-5, the J call TRBJ1-3; no clear D. CDR1 and CDR2 (germline): MNHEY, SVGAGI. The CDR3 consists of 13 residues. Trimming removed 6 bases from V and 4 bases from J, with 10 bases in between. CDR3 region: CASRLPGGNTIYF. The CDR3 DNA sequence: TGTGCCAGCAGGCTCCCGGGGGGAAACACCATATATTTT.